Described below is a single T cell receptor (beta chain) sequence and its context. Original data processing: Reference gene primer amplification yielded estimated nucleated cell counts. Data came from immunoSEQ multiplex PCR; TCRdb stores just in-frame clones and leaves some out. V, J and clone size are taken as reported in that table, and D and trimming were inferred from the DNA itself. The table lists under 95,000 clones, 75% to 90% of them singletons. This entry comes from a study of blood T cell repertoires in COVID-19. Study context: Acute and convalescent COVID-19 specimens originated in the United States, Italy and Spain.

The CDR3 is 17 residues long. The V and J ends lost 0 bases and 3 bases, in that order; junction bases with no gene match: 8. Germline V CDR1 and CDR2: MNHEY, SMNVEV (reference sequence). This TCR derives from a human donor in a cohort sampled during active COVID-19. Sequencing was performed on peripheral blood. The genes are TRBV27 and TRBJ2-1, with TRBD1 matching over 7 bases. This chain's CDR3 is CASSLSPGTVFYNEQFF. The CDR3 nucleotides read TGTGCCAGCAGTTTATCGCCCGGGACAGTCTTCTACAATGAGCAGTTCTTC.